These 26 T cell receptor beta chains originate from one sample sequenced in a study of blood T cell repertoires in COVID-19. The method was immunoSEQ multiplex PCR; TCRdb's version includes in-frame clones alone and lacks a portion of them. The table has under 250,000 clones, 84% seen once. Sample: peripheral blood. These receptors were collected from a woman between 45 and 60 years old with active or convalescent COVID-19.

The chain recombines TRBV9 with TRBJ1-1; 12 bases agree with TRBD1. The CDR3 sequence is 15 residues long. With 4 bases clipped from V and 5 bases from J, the junction kept 6 bases outside the gene matches. CDR1 is SGDLS and CDR2 is YYNGEE in the germline V gene. CDR3 region: CASSFGTGGRTEAFF. DNA for the CDR3: TGTGCCAGCAGCTTCGGGACAGGGGGCCGTACTGAAGCTTTCTTT.

The gene calls are TRBV28 and TRBJ2-5; a weak D match, TRBD1 (6 bases). The CDR3 runs to 13 residues. Trimming shortened V by 5 bases and J by 4 bases, and 11 bases separated the two germline ends. Germline assignment: CDR1 MDHEN and CDR2 SYDVKM. CDR3 bases: TGTGCCAGCAGTCGACAGGAGAGAGAGACCCAGTACTTC. Residues: CASSRQERETQYF.

The chain joins TRBV5-1 to TRBJ2-5; 9 bases fit TRBD2. CDR1 and CDR2 (germline): SGHRS, YFSETQ. The ends lost 0 bases at V and 0 bases at J; junction bases unmatched: 3. The CDR3 totals 16 residues. The CDR3 loop reads CASSLAASGDQETQYF. For the CDR3, the DNA is TGCGCCAGCAGCTTGGCGGCTAGCGGGGACCAAGAGACCCAGTACTTC.

The chain is built from TRBV27 and TRBJ1-2; 7 nucleotides line up with TRBD1. The germline CDR1 and CDR2 sequences are MNHEY and SMNVEV (reference sequence). This CDR3 comprises 14 residues. Germline trimming cut 7 bases from V and 4 bases from J; bases unmatched to any gene: 9. CDR3 DNA sequence: TGTGCCAGCACTCCTTCGGACAGGACCTATGGCTACACCTTC. Amino acids: CASTPSDRTYGYTF.

In its sample, this clone was seen once. V and J are TRBV2 and TRBJ2-2; 9 bases are shared with TRBD2. The ends lost 7 bases at V and 5 bases at J; junction bases unmatched: 11. The CDR3 spans 16 residues. CDR1 SNHLY and CDR2 FYNNEI come from the germline V gene. DNA of the CDR3: TGTGCCAGCACAGATCCTAGCGGGGCCGGGACCGGGGAGCTGTTTTTT. Translating gives CASTDPSGAGTGELFF. Supplemented by reference TRBV2 and TRBJ2-2, the full variable domain reads EPEVTQTPSHQVTQMGQEVILRCVPISNHLYFYWYRQILGQKVEFLVSFYNNEISEKSEIFDDQFSVERPDGSNFTLKIRSTKLEDSAMYFCASTDPSGAGTGELFFGEGSRLTVL.

In its sample, this clone was seen a few times. In nucleotides, the CDR3 is TGCGCCAGCGGGACAGGGTCATTAAACACCGGGGAGCTGTTTTTT. Translation: CASGTGSLNTGELFF. J is TRBJ2-2 and V is TRBV5-1; the match to TRBD1 covers 9 bases. V was clipped by 7 bases and J by 2 bases; unmatched bases: 6. The length of the CDR3 is 15 residues. The germline V gene encodes CDR1 SGHRS and CDR2 YFSETQ.

The chain employs TRBV6-5 and TRBJ2-2, with 10 bases aligning to TRBD2. Germline trimming cut 7 bases from V and 5 bases from J; bases unmatched to any gene: 7. This CDR3 has 15 amino acids. Germline CDR1 is MNHEY and CDR2 is SVGAGI. CDR3 DNA sequence: TGTGCCAGCACAGTAGCGGGAGGAGGAACCGGGGAGCTGTTTTTT. It encodes CASTVAGGGTGELFF.

This sequence joins TRBV27 and TRBJ2-5; 12 positions agree with TRBD2. CDR3 size: 18 residues. Germline V gives CDR1 MNHEY, CDR2 SMNVEV (reference sequence). The J segment lost 5 bases and the V segment lost 0 bases, leaving 10 bases of the junction unmatched. The CDR3 DNA follows: TGTGCCAGCAGTTTATCGAGGGCTAGCGGGAGGGCCGGGGAGACCCAGTACTTC. Protein product: CASSLSRASGRAGETQYF.

The chain joins TRBV28 to TRBJ1-3; D unresolved. The CDR3 sequence is 13 residues long. V was trimmed by 6 bases and J by 3 bases, leaving 9 bases between them. Germline CDR1 is MDHEN and CDR2 is SYDVKM. CDR3 residues: CASSPTDGNTIYF. CDR3 bases: TGTGCCAGCAGCCCCACAGATGGAAACACCATATATTTT.

The table lists this clone with a few counts. The CDR3 is CASTHGSSGTDTQYF. As DNA, the CDR3 is TGCGCCAGCACCCACGGGTCAAGCGGGACAGATACGCAGTATTTT. V is TRBV5-1 and J is TRBJ2-3, with TRBD2 as a possible D gene (6 bases). Germline V CDR1 and CDR2: SGHRS, YFSETQ. The CDR3 runs to 15 residues. The ends were cut back, 6 bases at V and 3 bases at J, with 17 bases in the middle.

This chain connects TRBV7-8 to TRBJ1-2; D is undetermined. Germline V gene data show CDR1 as SGHVS and CDR2 as FQNEAQ. V lost 5 bases and J 8 bases, leaving 18 bases between the germline ends. The length of the CDR3 is 14 residues. CDR3 coding DNA: TGTGCCAGCAGCCAAGAGGGCGTCTCGCGAGGCTACACCTTC. This gives the protein CASSQEGVSRGYTF.

The CDR3, as DNA: TGTGCCAGCACCCCGCAAGCAGGGAACACCGGGGAGCTGTTTTTT. Its translation: CASTPQAGNTGELFF. The chain is built from TRBV28 and TRBJ2-2; D gene ambiguous. The germline V and J ends were trimmed by 7 bases and 1 base, with 13 bases remaining between them. Germline V lookup: CDR1 MDHEN, CDR2 SYDVKM. CDR3 length: 15 amino acids.

The gene calls are TRBV6-1 and TRBJ1-5, with a tentative D call TRBD1 (5 bases). V gave up 3 bases and J gave up 7 bases, with 19 bases separating them. This CDR3 contains 16 residues. From germline, CDR1 is MNHNS and CDR2 SASEGT. The CDR3 nucleotides read TGTGCCAGCAGTGAGGGGTCCCCCGGACACCACCAGCCCCAGCATTTT. Its protein product is CASSEGSPGHHQPQHF.

This chain connects TRBV28 to TRBJ1-6; the D gene is possibly TRBD1 (6 bases). This CDR3 contains 14 residues. CDR1 is MDHEN, CDR2 SYDVKM, per germline. Trimming shortened V by 7 bases and J by 9 bases, and 16 bases separated the two germline ends. The CDR3 sequence: CASIPGGGGSPLHF. CDR3 in DNA: TGTGCCAGCATCCCCGGGGGGGGCGGTTCACCCCTCCACTTT.

V usage is TRBV6-2 or TRBV6-3 and J usage is TRBJ1-2; tentatively, D is TRBD1 (5 bases). This CDR3 region has 16 residues. Trimming removed 6 bases from V and 4 bases from J, with 21 bases in between. The germline CDR1 and CDR2 sequences are MNHEY and SVGEGT. The CDR3 nucleotides are TGTGCCAGCAGCCCTACACATGGAGGGGCTAGCTATGGCTACACCTTC. Translating it yields CASSPTHGGASYGYTF.

The chain combines TRBV10-3 with TRBJ2-5; no definite D call. The CDR3 has 13 amino acids. The ends were cut back, 1 base at V and 3 bases at J, with 6 bases in the middle. Germline CDR1 reads ENHRY; CDR2 reads SYGVKD. CDR3 bases: TGTGCCATCAGTGAGTATGCTAAAGAGACCCAGTACTTC. Translating gives CAISEYAKETQYF.

The J gene is TRBJ1-6, the V gene TRBV6-5; TRBD1 aligns across 9 bases. This CDR3 is built from 14 residues. Germline assignment: CDR1 MNHEY and CDR2 SVGAGI. With 7 bases clipped from V and 8 bases from J, the junction kept 6 bases outside the gene matches. Written as DNA, the CDR3 is TGTGCCAGCACGGAACAGGGGGCTGATTCACCCCTCCACTTT. Translation gives CASTEQGADSPLHF.

CDR3: CASSEGDRGGEKLFF. Written as DNA, the CDR3 is TGTGCCAGCAGTGAAGGGGATAGGGGAGGGGAAAAACTGTTTTTT. The J gene is TRBJ1-4, the V gene TRBV6-1; a weak D match, TRBD1 (5 bases). The V end lost 1 base, the J end lost 8 bases, and 14 bases lay between the germline ends. This CDR3 contains 15 residues. Germline V gives CDR1 MNHNS, CDR2 SASEGT.

The chain employs TRBV5-5 and TRBJ2-1, with a possible D match to TRBD2 (6 bases). This CDR3 region has 13 residues. Trimming cost V 4 bases and J 7 bases, with 12 bases left between them. Germline V gene data show CDR1 as SGHKS and CDR2 as YYEKEE (reference sequence). CDR3 amino acids: CASSGGLGNEQFF. DNA for the CDR3: TGTGCCAGCAGCGGGGGACTGGGGAATGAGCAGTTCTTC.

The chain uses TRBV7-9 and TRBJ1-6; D perhaps matches TRBD1 (6 bases). From germline, CDR1 is SEHNR and CDR2 FQNEAQ (reference sequence). V lost 5 bases to trimming and J lost 0 bases, with 17 bases between them. The CDR3 runs to 18 residues. CDR3 nucleotide sequence: TGTGCCAGCAGCATGAGGGACACCTGGAGCTCCTATAATTCACCCCTCCACTTT. Translated, it gives CASSMRDTWSSYNSPLHF. Complete variable domain (other parts from reference TRBV7-9 and TRBJ1-6): DTGVSQNPRHKITKRGQNVTFRCDPISEHNRLYWYRQTLGQGPEFLTYFQNEAQLEKSRLLSDRFSAERPKGSFSTLEIQRTEQGDSAMYLCASSMRDTWSSYNSPLHFGNGTRLTVT.

The chain joins TRBV5-1 to TRBJ2-5; 10 positions agree with TRBD2. Germline lookup yields CDR1 SGHRS and CDR2 YFSETQ. V shed 0 bases and J 4 bases; nucleotides not matched to a gene: 6. The CDR3 is 16 residues long. This chain's CDR3 is CASSLEPAGGPETQYF. In nucleotides, the CDR3 is TGCGCCAGCAGCTTGGAGCCAGCGGGGGGGCCAGAGACCCAGTACTTC.

The DNA of the CDR3 is TGTGCCTGTGCCGGGATCGGGACAGGGACAGATACGCAGTATTTT. Translation: CACAGIGTGTDTQYF. The rearrangement joins TRBV24-1 to TRBJ2-3; the match to TRBD1 covers 9 bases. CDR1 KGHDR and CDR2 SFDVKD come from the germline V gene. The CDR3 has 15 amino acids. After removal of 12 bases from V and 3 bases from J, the junction contained 12 bases not matched to a gene.

The chain combines TRBV3-1 (or the pseudogene TRBV3-2) with TRBJ1-1; D is possibly TRBD1 (5 bases). V lost 1 base to trimming and J lost 6 bases, with 15 bases between them. The CDR3 is 15 residues long. Germline CDR1 LGHDT, CDR2 YNNKEL (reference sequence). CDR3 bases: TGTGCCAGCAGCCAAGCTGAGCTAGGGGTAGCTGAAGCTTTCTTT. This codes for CASSQAELGVAEAFF.

The chain employs TRBV10-3 and TRBJ1-1; 10 nucleotides agree with TRBD1. This CDR3 contains 12 residues. Germline V lookup: CDR1 ENHRY, CDR2 SYGVKD. Trimming removed 10 bases from V and 3 bases from J; junction bases left unmatched: 2. The CDR3 spells CATTGGHTEAFF. CDR3 bases: TGTGCCACGACAGGGGGCCACACTGAAGCTTTCTTT.

This clone was seen a single time. The J gene is TRBJ1-3, the V gene TRBV28; D gene unclear. CDR3 length: 16 amino acids. The germline CDR1 and CDR2 sequences are MDHEN and SYDVKM. The V end was cut by 3 bases, the J end by 4 bases, with 16 bases between. The CDR3 here is CASSLTPGFFGNTIYF. For the CDR3, the DNA is TGTGCCAGCAGTTTGACGCCCGGGTTCTTCGGAAACACCATATATTTT.

This chain links TRBV24-1 with TRBJ1-6; tentatively, D is TRBD1 (6 bases). The germline V gene encodes CDR1 KGHDR and CDR2 SFDVKD. The CDR3 covers 13 residues. V was pared by 4 bases and J by 9 bases, with 9 bases between. The CDR3 nucleotides read TGTGCCACCAGTGAATCAGGGGCTTCACCCCTCCACTTT. It translates to CATSESGASPLHF.